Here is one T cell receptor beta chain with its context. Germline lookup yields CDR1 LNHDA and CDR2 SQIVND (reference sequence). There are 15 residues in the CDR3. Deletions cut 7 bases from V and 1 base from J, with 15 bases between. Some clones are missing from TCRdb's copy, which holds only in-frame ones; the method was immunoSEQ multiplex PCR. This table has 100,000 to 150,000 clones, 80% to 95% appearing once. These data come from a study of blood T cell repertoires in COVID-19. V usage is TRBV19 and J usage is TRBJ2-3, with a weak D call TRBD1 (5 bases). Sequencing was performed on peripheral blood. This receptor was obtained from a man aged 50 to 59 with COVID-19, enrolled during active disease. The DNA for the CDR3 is TGTGCCAGTACGACAGTTCAGGGTGGCACAGATACGCAGTATTTT. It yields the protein CASTTVQGGTDTQYF.